These 16 T cell receptor beta chains share one sample of origin, sequenced in a study of T and B cells in COVID-19 patients. Multiplex PCR with BIOMED2 TRB-A/B primer pools amplified TRB rearrangements. TCRdb re-called the multiplex PCR reads with MiXCR, one entry per CDR3 protein. The repertoire holds over 6,000 distinct CDR3 sequences, with around 34% as singletons. From blood, 250-500 ng of genomic DNA served as TRB template. Sample: blood. These receptors all stem from a human donor with active COVID-19.

This clonotype appeared a few times. The chain employs TRBV6-4 and TRBJ1-1; D is ambiguous. Trimming took 0 bases from V and 1 from J, leaving 3 bases between them. Germline V lookup: CDR1 MRHNA, CDR2 SNTAGT. The CDR3 has 13 residues. CDR3 DNA: TGTGCCAGCAGTGACTCGCAGAACACTGAAGCTTTCTTT. Encoded protein: CASSDSQNTEAFF.

The chain uses TRBV12-3 or TRBV12-4 and TRBJ2-1; 9 nucleotides match TRBD2. The CDR3 is 14 residues long. V dropped 5 bases and J dropped 8; count of bases not matched to a gene: 7. CDR3 region: CASSHSGRGDEQFF. For the CDR3, the DNA is TGTGCCAGCAGTCATAGCGGGAGAGGGGATGAGCAGTTCTTC.

This sequence joins TRBV5-4 and TRBJ2-1; 7 bases align to TRBD1. CDR1 is SGHNT and CDR2 is YYREEE in the germline V gene (reference sequence). The CDR3 length is 15 residues. The junction had 9 bases not matched to a gene; V was cut back by 4 bases and J by 5 bases. The CDR3 DNA reads TGTGCCAGCAGCCTACCCCTGGGACAGAACAATGAGCAGTTCTTC. It is translated as CASSLPLGQNNEQFF.

This chain connects TRBV12-3 or TRBV12-4 to TRBJ1-6; 9 bases are shared with TRBD1. After removal of 4 bases from V and 10 bases from J, the junction contained 8 bases not matched to a gene. CDR3 length: 15 residues. The chain's CDR3 is CASSSQGAARSPLHF. CDR3 nucleotide sequence: TGTGCCAGCAGTTCACAGGGGGCCGCCCGGTCACCCCTCCACTTT.

The genes are TRBV19 and TRBJ2-1; TRBD2 agrees at 9 bases. The CDR3 consists of 16 residues. The V segment lost 6 bases and the J segment 5 bases; nucleotides outside the gene matches: 11. Per germline, CDR1 LNHDA and CDR2 SQIVND (reference sequence). The CDR3 region is CASRDRLAGSHNEQFF. The DNA of the CDR3 is TGTGCCAGTAGGGATAGGCTAGCGGGATCCCACAATGAGCAGTTCTTC.

This clonotype ranks as medium-sized. The chain links TRBV13 to TRBJ2-3; D is uncertain. The CDR3 has 15 amino acids. The germline V and J ends were trimmed by 4 bases and 0 bases, with 11 bases remaining between them. Germline CDR1 reads PRHDT; CDR2 reads FYEKMQ (reference sequence). DNA for the CDR3: TGTGCCAGCAGCTCCCCCGGCGGAAGCACAGATACGCAGTATTTT. This sequence encodes CASSSPGGSTDTQYF.

The rearrangement uses TRBV5-6 and TRBJ1-1; D perhaps matches TRBD1 (6 bases). This CDR3 has 17 amino acids. The germline V gene encodes CDR1 SGHDT and CDR2 YYEEEE. Trimming removed 0 bases from V and 0 bases from J, with 15 bases in between. The DNA for the CDR3 is TGTGCCAGCAGCTTGGCGGGGAGGGGGTACATGAACACTGAAGCTTTCTTT. Translation gives CASSLAGRGYMNTEAFF. Full variable domain (rest looked up from reference TRBV5-6 and TRBJ1-1): DAGVTQSPTHLIKTRGQQVTLRCSPKSGHDTVSWYQQALGQGPQFIFQYYEEEERQRGNFPDRFSGHQFPNYSSELNVNALLLGDSALYLCASSLAGRGYMNTEAFFGQGTRLTVV.

The sample holds one count of this clonotype. Being one base from a much bigger clone, this may be a read error. The J gene is TRBJ2-1, the V gene TRBV5-3, with D tentatively TRBD2 (5 bases). TRBV5-3 qualifies as an ORF whose function is uncertain. CDR3 length equals 14 residues. V lost 4 bases and J 6 bases, leaving 14 bases between the germline ends. CDR3 in amino acids: CARSPREQFNEQFF. CDR3 DNA: TGTGCCAGAAGCCCGAGGGAGCAGTTCAATGAGCAGTTCTTC.

This clonotype was counted a few times. The chain recombines TRBV20-1 with TRBJ2-3; D is undetermined. Looked up from germline, CDR1 is DFQATT and CDR2 is SNEGSKA (reference sequence). Trimming left V 5 bases short and J 4 bases short, with 10 bases between. The CDR3 has 12 amino acids. In DNA, the CDR3 is TGCAGTGCTTACCGTTTTGCAGATACGCAGTATTTT. As protein: CSAYRFADTQYF.

This clonotype ranks as medium-sized. The CDR3 DNA reads as TGTGCCAGTAGTATAGGAGACAGGGGTAGGACCGGGGAGCTGTTTTTT. Translated: CASSIGDRGRTGELFF. V gene TRBV19 combines with J gene TRBJ2-2; 8 positions agree with TRBD1. Germline CDR1 LNHDA, CDR2 SQIVND (reference sequence). V dropped 1 base and J dropped 5; count of bases not matched to a gene: 6. CDR3 length: 16 residues.

This clonotype was counted only a few times. The rearrangement joins TRBV27 to TRBJ2-3; D remains unclear. Germline V gives CDR1 MNHEY, CDR2 SMNVEV (reference sequence). V lost 5 bases to trimming and J lost 4 bases, with 16 bases between them. This CDR3 is built from 15 residues. CDR3 sequence: CASSPSEYTADTQYF. CDR3 DNA: TGTGCCAGCAGTCCCTCTGAATATACGGCAGATACGCAGTATTTT.

The chain recombines TRBV20-1 with TRBJ2-6; D gene ambiguous. The CDR3 extends over 15 amino acids. With 3 bases removed from V and 4 bases from J, the gap between germline ends came to 13 bases. Germline V lookup: CDR1 DFQATT, CDR2 SNEGSKA (reference sequence). DNA of the CDR3: TGCAGTGCTAGCGGCACTCCCCGGGGGGCCAACGTCCTGACTTTC. The encoded protein is CSASGTPRGANVLTF.

The V call is TRBV5-6, the J call TRBJ1-4; 8 bases are a match to TRBD1. Germline assignment: CDR1 SGHDT and CDR2 YYEEEE. After removal of 2 bases from V and 6 bases from J, the junction contained 6 bases not matched to a gene. This CDR3 is 15 amino acids long. The CDR3 nucleotides read TGTGCCAGCAGCTTACGGACAGGGCCCCATGAAAAACTGTTTTTT. Its translation: CASSLRTGPHEKLFF. The variable domain in full, with the rest retrieved from reference TRBV5-6 and TRBJ1-4, is DAGVTQSPTHLIKTRGQQVTLRCSPKSGHDTVSWYQQALGQGPQFIFQYYEEEERQRGNFPDRFSGHQFPNYSSELNVNALLLGDSALYLCASSLRTGPHEKLFFGSGTQLSVL.

This clonotype is medium-sized in the sample. The chain is built from TRBV18 and TRBJ2-3, with D unclear. Germline loops: CDR1 KGHSH, CDR2 LQKENI. V dropped 2 bases and J dropped 2 bases, with 8 bases sitting between them. The CDR3 contains 14 residues. As DNA, the CDR3 is TGTGCCAGCTCACCAGGTCCTGACACAGATACGCAGTATTTT. Translation: CASSPGPDTDTQYF. Full variable domain (missing parts from reference TRBV18 and TRBJ2-3): NAGVMQNPRHLVRRRGQEARLRCSPMKGHSHVYWYRQLPEEGLKFMVYLQKENIIDESGMPKERFSAEFPKEGPSILRIQQVVRGDSAAYFCASSPGPDTDTQYFGPGTRLTVL.

J is TRBJ1-1 and V is TRBV12-3 or TRBV12-4; 7 bases agree with TRBD1. This CDR3 comprises 13 residues. V lost 3 bases to trimming and J lost 5 bases; unmatched junction nucleotides: 3. CDR3 DNA sequence: TGTGCCAGCAGTTTTTACAGGGGAACTGAAGCTTTCTTT. Its translation: CASSFYRGTEAFF.

The V and J genes are TRBV9 and TRBJ1-2; 10 bases line up with TRBD1. This CDR3 spans 16 amino acids. After removal of 3 bases from V and 8 bases from J, the junction contained 13 bases not matched to a gene. Looked up from germline, CDR1 is SGDLS and CDR2 is YYNGEE. The CDR3 DNA follows: TGTGCCAGCAGCGCATCCGGGACAGGGGCTCCTCGGGGCTACACCTTC. Translation: CASSASGTGAPRGYTF.